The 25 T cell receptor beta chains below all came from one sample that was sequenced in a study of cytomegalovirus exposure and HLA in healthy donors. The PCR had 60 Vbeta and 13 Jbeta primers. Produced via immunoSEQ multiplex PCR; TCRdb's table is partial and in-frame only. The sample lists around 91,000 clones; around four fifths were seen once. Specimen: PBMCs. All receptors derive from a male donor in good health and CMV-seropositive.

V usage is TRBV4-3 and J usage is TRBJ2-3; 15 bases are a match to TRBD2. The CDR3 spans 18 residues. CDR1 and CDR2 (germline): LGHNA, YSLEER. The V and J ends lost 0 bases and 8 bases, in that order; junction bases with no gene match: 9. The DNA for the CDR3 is TGCGCCAGCAGCCAAGATAGGACTAGCGGGAGGGCCAGACGTACGCAGTATTTT. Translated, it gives CASSQDRTSGRARRTQYF.

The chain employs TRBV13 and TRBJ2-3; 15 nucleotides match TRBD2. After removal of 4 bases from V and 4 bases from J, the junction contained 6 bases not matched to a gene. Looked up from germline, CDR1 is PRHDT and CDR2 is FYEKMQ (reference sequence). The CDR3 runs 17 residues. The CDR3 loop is CASSSRTSGRAPDTQYF. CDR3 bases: TGTGCCAGCAGCTCTCGGACTAGCGGGAGGGCCCCAGATACGCAGTATTTT.

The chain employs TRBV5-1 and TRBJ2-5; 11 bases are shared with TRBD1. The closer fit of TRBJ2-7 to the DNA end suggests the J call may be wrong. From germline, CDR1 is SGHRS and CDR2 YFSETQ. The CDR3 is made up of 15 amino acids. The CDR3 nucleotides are TGCGCCAGCAGCCTGGGACAGGGGGTTTCCTACGAGCAGTACTTC. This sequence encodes CASSLGQGVSYEQYF.

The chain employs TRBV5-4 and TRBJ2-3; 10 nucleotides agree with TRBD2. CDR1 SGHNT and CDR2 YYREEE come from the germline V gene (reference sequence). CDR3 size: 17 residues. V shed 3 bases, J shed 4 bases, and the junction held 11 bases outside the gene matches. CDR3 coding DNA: TGTGCCAGCAGCTCCAGGACGTCTAGCGGGAGCTCAGATACGCAGTATTTT. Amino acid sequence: CASSSRTSSGSSDTQYF.

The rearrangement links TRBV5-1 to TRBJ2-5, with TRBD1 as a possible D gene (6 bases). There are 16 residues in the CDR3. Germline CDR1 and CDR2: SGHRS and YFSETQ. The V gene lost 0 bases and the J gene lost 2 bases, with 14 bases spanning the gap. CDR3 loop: CASSLASGTNQETQYF. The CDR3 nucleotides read TGCGCCAGCAGCTTGGCTTCCGGGACAAATCAAGAGACCCAGTACTTC.

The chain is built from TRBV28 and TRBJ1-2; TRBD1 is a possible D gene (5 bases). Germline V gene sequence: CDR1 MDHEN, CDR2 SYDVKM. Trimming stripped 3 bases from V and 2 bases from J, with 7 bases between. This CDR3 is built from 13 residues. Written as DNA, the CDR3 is TGTGCCAGCAGTTTGGGGCGGAACTATGGCTACACCTTC. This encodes CASSLGRNYGYTF.

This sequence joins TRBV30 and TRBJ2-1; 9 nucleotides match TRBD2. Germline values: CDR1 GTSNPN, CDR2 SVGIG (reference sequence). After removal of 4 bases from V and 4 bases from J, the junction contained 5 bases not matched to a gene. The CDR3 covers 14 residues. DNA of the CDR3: TGTGCCTGGATAAACCTAGCGGGATACAATGAGCAGTTCTTC. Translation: CAWINLAGYNEQFF.

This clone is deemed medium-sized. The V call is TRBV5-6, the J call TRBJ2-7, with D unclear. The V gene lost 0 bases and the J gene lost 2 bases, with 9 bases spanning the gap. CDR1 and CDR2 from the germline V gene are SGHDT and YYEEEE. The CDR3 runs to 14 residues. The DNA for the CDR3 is TGTGCCAGCAGCTTGGGTGGAGATACCTACGAGCAGTACTTC. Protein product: CASSLGGDTYEQYF. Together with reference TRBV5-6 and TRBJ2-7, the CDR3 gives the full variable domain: DAGVTQSPTHLIKTRGQQVTLRCSPKSGHDTVSWYQQALGQGPQFIFQYYEEEERQRGNFPDRFSGHQFPNYSSELNVNALLLGDSALYLCASSLGGDTYEQYFGPGTRLTVT.

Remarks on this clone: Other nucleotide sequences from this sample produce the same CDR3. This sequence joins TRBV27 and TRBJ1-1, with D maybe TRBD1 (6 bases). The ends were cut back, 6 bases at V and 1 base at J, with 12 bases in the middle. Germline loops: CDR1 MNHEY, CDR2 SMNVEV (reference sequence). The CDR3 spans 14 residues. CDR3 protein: CASSLDRRNTEAFF. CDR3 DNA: TGTGCCAGCAGCCTAGACAGGAGGAACACTGAAGCTTTCTTT.

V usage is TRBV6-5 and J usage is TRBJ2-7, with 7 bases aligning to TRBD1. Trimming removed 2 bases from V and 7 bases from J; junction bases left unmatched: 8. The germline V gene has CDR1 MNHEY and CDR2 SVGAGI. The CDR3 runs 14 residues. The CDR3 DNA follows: TGTGCCAGCAGTTACCAAACAGGGGCGGAAGAGCAGTACTTC. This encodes CASSYQTGAEEQYF.

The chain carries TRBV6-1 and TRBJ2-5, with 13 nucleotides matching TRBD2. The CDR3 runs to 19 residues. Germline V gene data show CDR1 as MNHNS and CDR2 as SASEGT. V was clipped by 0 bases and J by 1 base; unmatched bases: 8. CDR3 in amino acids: CASSEAVLGLAGFQETQYF. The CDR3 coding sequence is TGTGCCAGCAGTGAAGCAGTCCTGGGACTAGCGGGATTCCAAGAGACCCAGTACTTC.

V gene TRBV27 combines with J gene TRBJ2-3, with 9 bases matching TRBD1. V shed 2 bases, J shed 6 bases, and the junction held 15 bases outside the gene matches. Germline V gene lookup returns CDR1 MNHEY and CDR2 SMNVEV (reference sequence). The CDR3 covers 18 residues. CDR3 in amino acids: CASSLRVRTGEWYDTQYF. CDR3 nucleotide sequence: TGTGCCAGCAGTTTAAGGGTTAGGACAGGGGAATGGTACGATACGCAGTATTTT.

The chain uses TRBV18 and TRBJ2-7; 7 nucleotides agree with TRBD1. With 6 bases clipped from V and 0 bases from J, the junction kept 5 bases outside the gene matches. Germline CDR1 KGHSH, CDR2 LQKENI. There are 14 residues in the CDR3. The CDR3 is CASSAGTVSYEQYF. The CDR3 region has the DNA TGTGCCAGCTCCGCCGGGACAGTCTCCTACGAGCAGTACTTC.

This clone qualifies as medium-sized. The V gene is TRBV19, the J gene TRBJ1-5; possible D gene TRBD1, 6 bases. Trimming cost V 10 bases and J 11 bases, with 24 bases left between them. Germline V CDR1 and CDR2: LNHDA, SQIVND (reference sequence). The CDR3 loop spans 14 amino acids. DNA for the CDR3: TGTGCCACCCAAGAAGGGACAAGGGTGGTGACCCAGCATTTT. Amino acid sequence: CATQEGTRVVTQHF.

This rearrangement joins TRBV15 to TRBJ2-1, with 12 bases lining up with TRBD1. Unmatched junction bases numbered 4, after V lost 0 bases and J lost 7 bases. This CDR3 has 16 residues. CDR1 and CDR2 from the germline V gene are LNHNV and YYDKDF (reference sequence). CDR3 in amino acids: CATSRDRDRGLNEQFF. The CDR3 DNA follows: TGTGCCACCAGCAGAGATAGGGACAGGGGGCTGAATGAGCAGTTCTTC.

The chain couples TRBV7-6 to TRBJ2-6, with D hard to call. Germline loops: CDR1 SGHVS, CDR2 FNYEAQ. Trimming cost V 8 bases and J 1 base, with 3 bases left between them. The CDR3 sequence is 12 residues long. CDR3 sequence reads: CASHSGANVLTF. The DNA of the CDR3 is TGTGCCAGCCATTCTGGGGCCAACGTCCTGACTTTC.

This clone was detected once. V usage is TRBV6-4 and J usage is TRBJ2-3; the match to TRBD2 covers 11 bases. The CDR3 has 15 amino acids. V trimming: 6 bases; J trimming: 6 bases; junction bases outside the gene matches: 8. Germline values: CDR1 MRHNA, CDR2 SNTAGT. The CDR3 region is CASSVTSGSIDTQYF. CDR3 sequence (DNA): TGTGCCAGCAGCGTAACTAGCGGGAGTATCGATACGCAGTATTTT.

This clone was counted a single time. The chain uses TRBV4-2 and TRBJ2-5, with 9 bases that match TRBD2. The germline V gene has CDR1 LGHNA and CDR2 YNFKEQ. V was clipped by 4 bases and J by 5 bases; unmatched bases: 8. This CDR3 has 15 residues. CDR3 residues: CASSLSAGGGETQYF. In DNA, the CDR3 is TGTGCCAGCAGCCTCTCAGCGGGAGGAGGGGAGACCCAGTACTTC.

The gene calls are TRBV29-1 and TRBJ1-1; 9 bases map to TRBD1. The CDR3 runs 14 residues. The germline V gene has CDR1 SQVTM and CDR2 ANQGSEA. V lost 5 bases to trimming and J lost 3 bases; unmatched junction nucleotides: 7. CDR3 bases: TGCAGCGTTCACTTACAGGGGGCGTACACTGAAGCTTTCTTT. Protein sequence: CSVHLQGAYTEAFF.

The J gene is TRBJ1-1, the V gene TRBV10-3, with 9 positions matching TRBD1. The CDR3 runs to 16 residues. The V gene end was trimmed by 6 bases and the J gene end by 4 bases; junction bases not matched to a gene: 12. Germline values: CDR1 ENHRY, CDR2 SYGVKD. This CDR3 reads CAIRLSPGQGFTEAFF. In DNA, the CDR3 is TGTGCCATCAGATTATCACCGGGACAGGGCTTCACTGAAGCTTTCTTT.

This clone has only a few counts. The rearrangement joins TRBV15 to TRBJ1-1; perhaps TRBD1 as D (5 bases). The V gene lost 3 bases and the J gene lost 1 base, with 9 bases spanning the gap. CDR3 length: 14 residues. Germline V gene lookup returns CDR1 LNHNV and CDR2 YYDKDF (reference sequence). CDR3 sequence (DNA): TGTGCCACCAGCAGTCGAGACAGGAACACTGAAGCTTTCTTT. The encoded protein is CATSSRDRNTEAFF.

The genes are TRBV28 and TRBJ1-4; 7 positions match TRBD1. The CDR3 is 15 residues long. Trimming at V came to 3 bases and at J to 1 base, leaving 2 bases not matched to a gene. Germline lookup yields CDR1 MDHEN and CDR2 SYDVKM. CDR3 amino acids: CASSLRQGTNEKLFF. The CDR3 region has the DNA TGTGCCAGCAGTTTGAGACAGGGAACTAATGAAAAACTGTTTTTT.

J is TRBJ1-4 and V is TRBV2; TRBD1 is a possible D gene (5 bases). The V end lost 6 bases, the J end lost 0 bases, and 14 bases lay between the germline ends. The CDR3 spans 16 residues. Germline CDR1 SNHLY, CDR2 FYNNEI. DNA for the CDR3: TGTGCCAGCAGAGGGGAACACTCTGCAACTAATGAAAAACTGTTTTTT. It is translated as CASRGEHSATNEKLFF.

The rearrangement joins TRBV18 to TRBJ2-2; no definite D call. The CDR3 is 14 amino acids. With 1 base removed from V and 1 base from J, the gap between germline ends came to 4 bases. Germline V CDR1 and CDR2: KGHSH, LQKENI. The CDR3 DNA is TGTGCCAGCTCACCACAGAGGAACACCGGGGAGCTGTTTTTT. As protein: CASSPQRNTGELFF.

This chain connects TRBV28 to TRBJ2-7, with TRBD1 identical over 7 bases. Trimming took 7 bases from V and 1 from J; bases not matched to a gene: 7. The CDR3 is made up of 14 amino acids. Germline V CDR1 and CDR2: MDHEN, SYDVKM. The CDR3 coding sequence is TGTGCCAGCACTTCCCGACAGGGATCCTACGAGCAGTACTTC. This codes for CASTSRQGSYEQYF.